The present TCR beta chain was sequenced within a study of T cell repertoires in cytomegalovirus infection. Overall study findings and caveats: HLA-C-restricted, CMV-specific TCR beta clonotypes were dominant ex vivo.

TCRdb used MiXCR to reprocess the reads, holding one entry per CDR3 protein. The sample has around 450,000 distinct CDR3 sequences; about 11% are singletons. This clonotype has just a few counts. Its antigen is still unknown. V lost 6 bases, J lost 6 bases, and 1 base stayed unmatched. CDR1 is SQVTM, CDR2 ANQGSEA, per germline. CDR3 length: 12 amino acids. The chain combines TRBV29-1 with TRBJ2-2; 10 bases are shared with TRBD1. The sequence derives from a human donor in good health (CMV status not recorded). Some clones in this sample may be carry-over from other donors' samples. The specimen was PBMCs. The chain's CDR3 is CSVDRGPGELFF. CDR3 sequence (DNA): TGCAGCGTAGACAGGGGGCCCGGGGAGCTGTTTTTT.